This T cell receptor beta chain was identified in a study of cytomegalovirus exposure and HLA in healthy donors. Looked up from germline, CDR1 is MNHEY and CDR2 is SMNVEV (reference sequence). The CDR3 consists of 12 residues. The junction had 6 bases not matched to a gene; V was cut back by 6 bases and J by 7 bases. Findings and caveats of the study: The study reported that TCR beta sequences accurately predicted HLA-A and HLA-B alleles in most subjects. Rarity characterized most TCR sequences, yet some public TCRs appeared in many donors. A later analysis associated 15,000 or so TCR beta sequences with HLA alleles at a 0.05 false discovery rate.

In the PCR, 60 Vbeta and 13 Jbeta primers were used. Methods used by the authors: An analysis that came later counted 70 million to 100 million unique TCR beta chains, about 10 million shared. Assay: immunoSEQ multiplex PCR; the TCRdb copy retains only in-frame clones and omits some. The V and J calls and clone size were taken over from that table, and D and trimming were inferred from the DNA. The data hold some 170,000 clones, with around four fifths observed a single time. Regarding this clone: Its antigen is still unknown.

The TCR comes from a woman aged 55-70 years in good health and CMV-seropositive. Source material: PBMCs. The rearrangement links TRBV27 to TRBJ2-7, with TRBD1 matching 7 bases. Written as DNA, the CDR3 is TGTGCCAGCAGACAGACAGGGCGGGAGCAGTACTTC. Its protein is CASRQTGREQYF.